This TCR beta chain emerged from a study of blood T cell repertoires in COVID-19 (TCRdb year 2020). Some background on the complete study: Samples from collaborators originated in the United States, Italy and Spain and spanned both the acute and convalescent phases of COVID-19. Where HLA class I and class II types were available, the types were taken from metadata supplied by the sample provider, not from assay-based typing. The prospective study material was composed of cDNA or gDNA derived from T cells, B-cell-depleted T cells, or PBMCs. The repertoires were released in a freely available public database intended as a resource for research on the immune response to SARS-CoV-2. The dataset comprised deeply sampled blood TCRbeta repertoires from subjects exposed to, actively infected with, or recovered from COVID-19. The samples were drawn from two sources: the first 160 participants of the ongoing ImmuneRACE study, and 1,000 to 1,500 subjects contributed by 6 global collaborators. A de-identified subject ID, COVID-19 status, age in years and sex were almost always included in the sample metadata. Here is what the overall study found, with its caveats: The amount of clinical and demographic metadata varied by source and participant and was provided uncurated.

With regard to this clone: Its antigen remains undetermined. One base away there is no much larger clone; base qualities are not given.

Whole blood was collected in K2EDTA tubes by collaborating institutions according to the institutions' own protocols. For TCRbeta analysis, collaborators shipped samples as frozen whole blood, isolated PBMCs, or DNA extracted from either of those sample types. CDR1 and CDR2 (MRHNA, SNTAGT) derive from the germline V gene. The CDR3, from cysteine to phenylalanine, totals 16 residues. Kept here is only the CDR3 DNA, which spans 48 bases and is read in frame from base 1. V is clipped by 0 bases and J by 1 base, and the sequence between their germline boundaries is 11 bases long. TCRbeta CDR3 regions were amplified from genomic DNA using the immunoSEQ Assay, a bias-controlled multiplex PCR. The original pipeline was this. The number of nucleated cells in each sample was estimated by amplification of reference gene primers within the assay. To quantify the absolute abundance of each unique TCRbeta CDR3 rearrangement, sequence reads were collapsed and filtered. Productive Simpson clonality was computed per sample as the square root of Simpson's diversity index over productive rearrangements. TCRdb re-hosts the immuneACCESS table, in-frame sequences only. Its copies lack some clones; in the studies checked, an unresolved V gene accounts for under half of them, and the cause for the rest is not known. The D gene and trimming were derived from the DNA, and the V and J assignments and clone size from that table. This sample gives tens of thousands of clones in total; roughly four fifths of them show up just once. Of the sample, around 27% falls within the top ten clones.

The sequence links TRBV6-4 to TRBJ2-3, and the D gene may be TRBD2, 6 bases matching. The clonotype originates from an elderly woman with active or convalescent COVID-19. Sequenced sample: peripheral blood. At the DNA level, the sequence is TGTGCCAGCAGTGACTCGGGCGGGACGGGCACAGATACGCAGTATTTT. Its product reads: CASSDSGGTGTDTQYF.